The clone carrying this T cell receptor beta chain was seen a single time. Its antigen is unknown. The entry originates in a study of cytomegalovirus exposure and HLA in healthy donors. The CDR3 has 14 residues. Looked up from germline, CDR1 is LNHDA and CDR2 is SQIVND (reference sequence). Trimming removed 3 bases at V and 1 base at J, with 7 bases between. Primers for the PCR totalled 60 Vbeta and 13 Jbeta. TCRdb keeps only in-frame clones here, not all; method: immunoSEQ multiplex PCR. The sample includes 75,000 to 100,000 clones, around 77% of them seen just once. The study's findings and limits: Association of around 17,000 TCR beta sequences with HLA alleles was found at 0.05 false discovery rate in a later analysis.

Sequencing was carried out using PBMCs. The chain couples TRBV19 to TRBJ1-5; no clear D. The receptor's source is a man in his forties or fifties in good health and CMV-seronegative. The DNA of the CDR3 is TGTGCCAGTAGTATTAACAGAAGCAATCAGCCCCAGCATTTT. As protein: CASSINRSNQPQHF. Full variable domain (outside the CDR3, taken from reference TRBV19 and TRBJ1-5): DGGITQSPKYLFRKEGQNVTLSCEQNLNHDAMYWYRQDPGQGLRLIYYSQIVNDFQKGDIAEGYSVSREKKESFPLTVTSAQKNPTAFYLCASSINRSNQPQHFGDGTRLSIL.